What follows is one TCR beta chain and its context. Reverse transcription used about 0.45 to 1 ug RNA and random hexamers. Across 54 Vbeta and 13 Jbeta, TCR beta CDR3 was amplified with immunoSEQ multiplex PCR. TCRdb analysed the immunoSEQ multiplex PCR reads with MiXCR anew, one entry per CDR3 protein. The repertoire has 200,000 to 250,000 distinct CDR3 sequences, about 95% of them found once; the top ten carry over 0.15%. The data were obtained in a study of CD8 T cells in Susac syndrome. Looking at the study overall: Among the Susac syndrome patients sequenced, over five had active disease and about eight were in remission. Treatment at blood withdrawal was none, corticosteroids, or intravenous immunoglobulin alone in Susac syndrome patients.

Germline assignment: CDR1 GTSNPN and CDR2 SVGIG (reference sequence). This CDR3 is built from 11 residues. Trimming removed 4 bases from V and 3 bases from J, with 6 bases in between. This sequence was found in a human donor with Susac syndrome. The sequenced sample consisted of CD4+ T cells from PBMCs. This chain joins TRBV30 and TRBJ1-2, with D tentatively TRBD1 (6 bases). The CDR3 nucleotides are TGTGCCTGGAACAGGGACTATGGCTACACCTTC. It codes for CAWNRDYGYTF.